Presented here are 28 T cell receptor beta chains from one specimen sequenced in a study of Tregs in tolerant kidney transplant recipients. Assay used: immunoSEQ multiplex PCR; TCRdb lists only in-frame clones, some missing. The sample comprises some 69,000 clones, roughly 89% of which are singletons, and about 4.7% rests with the top ten. The specimen was CD4+ T cells from blood. All receptors come from a human donor in good health.

As DNA, the CDR3 is TGTGCCAGCAGCCCCACTTTGGACAGGGGAAGGACCGGGGAGCTGTTTTTT. Translated: CASSPTLDRGRTGELFF. V and J are TRBV11-1 and TRBJ2-2; TRBD1 aligns across 9 bases. CDR3 length: 17 residues. Looked up from germline, CDR1 is SGHAT and CDR2 is FQDESV (reference sequence). V gave up 5 bases and J gave up 5 bases; unmatched junction bases: 12.

The CDR3 loop is CASSILREGETQYF. For the CDR3, the DNA is TGTGCCAGTAGTATCTTGCGTGAGGGCGAGACCCAGTACTTC. The genes are TRBV19 and TRBJ2-5; perhaps TRBD2 as D (5 bases). The V end lost 3 bases, the J end lost 5 bases, and 13 bases lay between the germline ends. Germline CDR1 reads LNHDA; CDR2 reads SQIVND (reference sequence). The CDR3 is 14 amino acids.

The V call is TRBV5-1, the J call TRBJ2-5; either TRBD1 or TRBD2 may supply D (6 bases each). Germline V gene lookup returns CDR1 SGHRS and CDR2 YFSETQ. CDR3 length: 14 amino acids. Trimming removed 1 base at V and 5 bases at J, with 12 bases between. CDR3 amino acids: CASSLRGESETQYF. DNA of the CDR3: TGCGCCAGCAGCTTGAGGGGGGAGTCCGAGACCCAGTACTTC.

V usage is TRBV7-8 and J usage is TRBJ2-1; 8 bases fit TRBD2. V gave up 1 base and J gave up 0 bases; unmatched junction bases: 11. The CDR3 extends over 19 amino acids. Germline V gene sequence: CDR1 SGHVS, CDR2 FQNEAQ. The CDR3 coding sequence is TGTGCCAGCAGCTTAGAATTCAGGAGCGGGAGACCCTCCTACAATGAGCAGTTCTTC. It encodes CASSLEFRSGRPSYNEQFF.

As regards this clone: Other DNA sequences in the sample encode the same CDR3. The chain joins TRBV18 to TRBJ1-4, with unresolved D. This CDR3 region has 13 residues. Germline V gives CDR1 KGHSH, CDR2 LQKENI. The V gene lost 3 bases and the J gene lost 5 bases, with 7 bases spanning the gap. The CDR3, as DNA: TGTGCCAGCTCACCCGGAGGGAATGAAAAACTGTTTTTT. It encodes CASSPGGNEKLFF.

V usage is TRBV2 and J usage is TRBJ2-3; D might be TRBD2 (5 bases). Germline assignment: CDR1 SNHLY and CDR2 FYNNEI. The ends were cut back, 7 bases at V and 2 bases at J, with 13 bases in the middle. The CDR3 spans 14 residues. CDR3 coding DNA: TGTGCCAGCATAAGGACGGAGGACACAGATACGCAGTATTTT. It specifies CASIRTEDTDTQYF.

The CDR3: CASSYWELAGGELFF. CDR3 nucleotides: TGTGCCAGCAGTTACTGGGAGTTGGCGGGCGGGGAGCTGTTTTTT. The chain recombines TRBV6-5 with TRBJ2-2; the D gene is possibly TRBD2 (5 bases). Germline CDR1 and CDR2: MNHEY and SVGAGI. V shed 1 base and J shed 7 bases, with 13 bases lying between them. The CDR3 loop spans 15 amino acids.

This clone appeared once. The chain combines TRBV7-2 with TRBJ2-4; 14 bases match TRBD2. The CDR3 has 18 amino acids. The ends lost 1 base at V and 1 base at J; junction bases unmatched: 3. Germline V gives CDR1 SGHTA, CDR2 FQGNSA. The CDR3: CASSLEGLAGVAKNIQYF. The CDR3 DNA is TGTGCCAGCAGCTTAGAGGGACTAGCGGGGGTCGCCAAAAACATTCAGTACTTC. Filled out from reference TRBV7-2 and TRBJ2-4, the complete variable domain reads GAGVSQSPSNKVTEKGKDVELRCDPISGHTALYWYRQSLGQGLEFLIYFQGNSAPDKSGLPSDRFSAERTGGSVSTLTIQRTQQEDSAVYLCASSLEGLAGVAKNIQYFGAGTRLSVL.

The chain has TRBV6-1 and TRBJ1-1; D uncertain. Per germline, CDR1 MNHNS and CDR2 SASEGT. This CDR3 is built from 13 residues. V lost 6 bases to trimming and J lost 2 bases, with 10 bases between them. CDR3 protein: CASRTAFNTEAFF. Written as DNA, the CDR3 is TGTGCCAGCAGAACGGCGTTTAACACTGAAGCTTTCTTT.

The V call is TRBV5-1, the J call TRBJ2-7, with a tentative D call TRBD2 (6 bases). CDR3 size: 13 residues. Germline V CDR1 and CDR2: SGHRS, YFSETQ. V lost 2 bases to trimming and J lost 2 bases, with 8 bases between them. CDR3 bases: TGCGCCAGCAGCTTCGGGGGACCCTACGAGCAGTACTTC. Residues: CASSFGGPYEQYF.

Judged by abundance, this clone is medium-sized. The chain employs TRBV2 and TRBJ1-5, with 7 nucleotides matching TRBD1. The V segment lost 2 bases and the J segment 2 bases; nucleotides outside the gene matches: 3. This CDR3 contains 15 residues. Germline V gene lookup returns CDR1 SNHLY and CDR2 FYNNEI. The CDR3 DNA sequence: TGTGCCAGCAGTGAAAACAGGGGAGGCAATCAGCCCCAGCATTTT. Translating it yields CASSENRGGNQPQHF.

V usage is TRBV11-2 and J usage is TRBJ2-2; D might be TRBD1 (5 bases). The CDR3 has 15 residues. V was clipped by 5 bases and J by 4 bases, with 14 bases between them. Germline lookup yields CDR1 SGHAT and CDR2 FQNNGV. CDR3 coding DNA: TGTGCCAGCAGCAGCCTGGTAGGGGCCACCGGGGAGCTGTTTTTT. This sequence encodes CASSSLVGATGELFF.

This clone was picked up one time. This rearrangement joins TRBV21-1 to TRBJ2-7; the table's TRBD1 call for D was not verified on the DNA. TRBV21-1 is tagged as a pseudogene. The CDR3 consists of 13 residues. CDR3 bases: TGTGCCAGCACCGCATTTGGGCCATACGAGCAGTACTTC. This gives the protein CASTAFGPYEQYF.

This clone has a single count. The CDR3: CAWGRGETQYF. The CDR3 DNA reads as TGTGCCTGGGGCAGGGGGGAGACCCAGTACTTC. The V call is TRBV30, the J call TRBJ2-5; the match to TRBD1 covers 7 bases. The length of the CDR3 is 11 residues. The J segment lost 5 bases and the V segment lost 5 bases, leaving 2 bases of the junction unmatched. Germline loops: CDR1 GTSNPN, CDR2 SVGIG (reference sequence). Full variable domain (rest looked up from reference TRBV30 and TRBJ2-5): SQTIHQWPATLVQPVGSPLSLECTVEGTSNPNLYWYRQAAGRGLQLLFYSVGIGQISSEVPQNLSASRPQDRQFILSSKKLLLSDSGFYLCAWGRGETQYFGPGTRLLVL.

This chain connects TRBV7-9 to TRBJ1-2, with D uncertain. CDR3 length: 13 residues. V was pared by 5 bases and J by 2 bases, with 9 bases between. Germline CDR1 SEHNR, CDR2 FQNEAQ (reference sequence). Here the CDR3 DNA reads TGTGCCAGCAGCCCGACATCCAACTATGGCTACACCTTC. Encoded protein: CASSPTSNYGYTF.

This clone has only a few counts. The gene calls are TRBV7-9 and TRBJ1-1; D gene ambiguous. This CDR3 has 13 amino acids. In germline, CDR1 is SEHNR, CDR2 FQNEAQ (reference sequence). V lost 7 bases to trimming and J lost 4 bases, with 13 bases between them. The CDR3 DNA reads TGTGCCAGCAACCGAATCGTGGGCACTGAAGCTTTCTTT. Amino acid sequence: CASNRIVGTEAFF.

This chain connects TRBV27 to TRBJ2-7, with TRBD2 as a possible D gene (5 bases). Germline CDR1 MNHEY, CDR2 SMNVEV (reference sequence). There are 16 residues in the CDR3. Trimming left V 3 bases short and J 0 bases short, with 15 bases between. In nucleotides, the CDR3 is TGTGCCAGCAGTTTGGGGTTCCGGGATCGCTCCTACGAGCAGTACTTC. Translating it yields CASSLGFRDRSYEQYF.

The chain employs TRBV2 and TRBJ2-7, with 12 bases lining up with TRBD2. CDR3 size: 16 residues. Trimming cost V 5 bases and J 2 bases; bases outside gene matches: 7. Germline V CDR1 and CDR2: SNHLY, FYNNEI. The DNA of the CDR3 is TGTGCCAGCAGTCCACGACTAGCGGGGGTTACCTACGAGCAGTACTTC. Protein: CASSPRLAGVTYEQYF.

This clone was detected a few times. The J gene is TRBJ1-2, the V gene TRBV5-3; D might be TRBD1 (6 bases). TRBV5-3 is annotated as an ORF whose role is uncertain. Trimming took 4 bases from V and 2 from J, leaving 15 bases between them. The CDR3 extends over 15 amino acids. The CDR3 region has the DNA TGTGCCAGAAGCCCTTTGGGGAGGGGGAACTATGGCTACACCTTC. Its protein product is CARSPLGRGNYGYTF.

This sequence joins TRBV2 and TRBJ2-5; 9 bases line up with TRBD2. Per germline, CDR1 SNHLY and CDR2 FYNNEI. The trim removed 2 bases at V and 4 bases at J, leaving 8 bases unmatched. This CDR3 region has 16 residues. CDR3 coding DNA: TGTGCCAGCAGTGAATTGTCGGCGGGGGGGGTAGAGACCCAGTACTTC. Translation: CASSELSAGGVETQYF.

The chain is built from TRBV14 and TRBJ2-7, with 10 bases matching TRBD2. CDR3 size: 15 residues. Unmatched junction bases numbered 9, after V lost 4 bases and J lost 6 bases. Germline assignment: CDR1 SGHDN and CDR2 FVKESK. CDR3 protein: CASSRNLAGAGEQYF. CDR3 in DNA: TGTGCCAGCAGCCGGAATCTAGCGGGAGCAGGCGAGCAGTACTTC.

The gene calls are TRBV30 and TRBJ2-7; D is possibly TRBD1 (6 bases). CDR1 is GTSNPN and CDR2 is SVGIG in the germline V gene (reference sequence). With 3 bases removed from V and 6 bases from J, the gap between germline ends came to 15 bases. CDR3 length: 13 residues. As DNA, the CDR3 is TGTGCCTGGAGCCTCCGCAGGGGTATCGAGCAGTACTTC. Protein: CAWSLRRGIEQYF.

The table lists this clone with a count of one. V is TRBV6-5 and J is TRBJ1-6; the match to TRBD1 covers 7 bases. From germline, CDR1 is MNHEY and CDR2 SVGAGI. This CDR3 contains 13 residues. J gave up 10 bases and V 5 bases, and 5 bases lay outside the gene matches. This CDR3 is CASSHPTGSPLHF. CDR3 DNA: TGTGCCAGCAGTCACCCGACAGGGTCACCCCTCCACTTT.

The chain couples TRBV29-1 to TRBJ2-4; D perhaps matches TRBD1 (6 bases). This CDR3 is 13 amino acids long. Trimming removed 3 bases at V and 6 bases at J, with 12 bases between. Germline loops: CDR1 SQVTM, CDR2 ANQGSEA. The CDR3 nucleotides are TGCAGCGTTGAGGTGGGACAACTAAACATTCAGTACTTC. Translation: CSVEVGQLNIQYF.

The chain uses TRBV7-9 and TRBJ2-2; 8 positions agree with TRBD2. V shed 5 bases and J 5 bases; nucleotides not matched to a gene: 10. CDR1 SEHNR and CDR2 FQNEAQ come from the germline V gene (reference sequence). This CDR3 is built from 16 residues. CDR3 bases: TGTGCCAGCAGCCCCCCGGGCGGGAGGCTAACCGGGGAGCTGTTTTTT. It translates to CASSPPGGRLTGELFF.

This clone appeared a few times. CDR3 DNA sequence: TGTGCCAGCAATGGACAGCTCTATGGCTACACCTTC. Translated, it gives CASNGQLYGYTF. The V call is TRBV6-5, the J call TRBJ1-2; D is possibly TRBD1 (6 bases). The CDR3 is 12 amino acids. The germline V gene encodes CDR1 MNHEY and CDR2 SVGAGI. V shed 7 bases and J shed 4 bases, with 10 bases lying between them.

The rearrangement uses TRBV7-3 and TRBJ2-7; D is unclear. CDR3 length: 10 residues. Germline CDR1 SGHTA, CDR2 FQGTGA. The ends were cut back, 8 bases at V and 2 bases at J, with 4 bases in the middle. As DNA, the CDR3 is TGTGCCAGCGGACCCTACGAGCAGTACTTC. It encodes CASGPYEQYF.

The V gene is TRBV6-5, the J gene TRBJ2-2; D not certain. The CDR3 consists of 11 residues. Trimming stripped 10 bases from V and 3 bases from J, with 6 bases between. Looked up from germline, CDR1 is MNHEY and CDR2 is SVGAGI. CDR3 sequence (DNA): TGTGCCACCCGGGACACCGGGGAGCTGTTTTTT. Its translation is CATRDTGELFF.